The 26 T cell receptor beta chains below were found in one sample sequenced in a study of T cells after yellow fever vaccination. TCRdb re-called the 5' RACE reads with MiXCR, one entry per CDR3 protein. The sample carries 620,000 or so distinct CDR3 sequences, around a sixth recorded once. Here the sequenced sample was PBMCs, taken 5 to 6 days after the first yellow fever vaccination. The receptor source for this set is a man younger than 35 who received the YFV17D yellow fever vaccine.

This chain connects TRBV19 to TRBJ2-1; tentatively, D is TRBD2 (6 bases). CDR3 length equals 12 residues. V lost 3 bases to trimming and J lost 9 bases, with 9 bases between them. The germline gives CDR1 LNHDA, CDR2 SQIVND (reference sequence). The CDR3 is CASSIRGGEQFF. The CDR3, as DNA: TGTGCCAGTAGTATCCGGGGAGGTGAGCAGTTCTTC.

This clonotype appeared a few times. V usage is TRBV7-9 and J usage is TRBJ1-1; D is uncertain. The length of the CDR3 is 13 residues. Trimming pared 1 base from V and 8 bases from J, leaving 11 bases between. Germline values: CDR1 SEHNR, CDR2 FQNEAQ (reference sequence). As DNA, the CDR3 is TGTGCCAGCAGCTTAGATCCTAGTATGGAAGCTTTCTTT. It is translated as CASSLDPSMEAFF.

The chain has TRBV20-1 and TRBJ2-4; D is ambiguous. V was pared by 3 bases and J by 0 bases, with 9 bases between. Per germline, CDR1 DFQATT and CDR2 SNEGSKA (reference sequence). The CDR3 spans 14 residues. The DNA for the CDR3 is TGCAGTGCTAGGAGCTCTCAAGCCAAAAACATTCAGTACTTC. Its translation: CSARSSQAKNIQYF.

V usage is TRBV6-5 and J usage is TRBJ1-6; D is uncertain. The V gene lost 0 bases and the J gene lost 7 bases, with 10 bases spanning the gap. The CDR3 sequence is 15 residues long. Germline loops: CDR1 MNHEY, CDR2 SVGAGI. CDR3: CASSYSTRGNSPLHF. CDR3 nucleotide sequence: TGTGCCAGCAGTTACTCGACAAGAGGAAATTCACCCCTCCACTTT.

This clonotype was seen ten or more times. V usage is TRBV5-1 and J usage is TRBJ1-1, with a tentative D call TRBD1 (6 bases). CDR3 size: 14 residues. Between the trimmed V and J ends, which lost 0 bases and 8 bases, there was a span of 14 bases. CDR1 and CDR2 (germline): SGHRS, YFSETQ. CDR3 region: CASSLVGAEKEAFF. The CDR3 DNA sequence: TGCGCCAGCAGCTTGGTGGGGGCAGAGAAAGAAGCTTTCTTT.

This clonotype was picked up a small number of times. This sequence joins TRBV5-1 and TRBJ1-3; TRBD1 agrees at 7 bases. Losses at the gene ends were 7 bases for V and 2 bases for J; bases not matched to a gene: 12. This CDR3 contains 16 residues. Germline values: CDR1 SGHRS, CDR2 YFSETQ. As DNA, the CDR3 is TGCGCCAGCCAGGGGGGAGCACCTGCCGCTGGAAACACCATATATTTT. Translation: CASQGGAPAAGNTIYF.

This chain connects TRBV6-1 to TRBJ1-1; 8 bases match TRBD1. Losses at the gene ends were 6 bases for V and 11 bases for J; bases not matched to a gene: 2. The CDR3 contains 10 residues. In germline, CDR1 is MNHNS, CDR2 SASEGT. CDR3 in DNA: TGTGCCAGCAGAAGGACAGGGGCTTTCTTT. Amino acids: CASRRTGAFF.

The chain couples TRBV24-1 to TRBJ2-2; D not certain. The CDR3 loop spans 15 amino acids. Germline V gives CDR1 KGHDR, CDR2 SFDVKD. The germline V and J ends were trimmed by 3 bases and 4 bases, with 11 bases remaining between them. CDR3 sequence (DNA): TGTGCCACCAGTGATCCGTCAGGTCCCACCGGGGAGCTGTTTTTT. Its protein product is CATSDPSGPTGELFF.

The chain is built from TRBV5-1 and TRBJ1-1, with TRBD1 as a possible D gene (6 bases). The length of the CDR3 is 16 residues. Trimming removed 3 bases at V and 4 bases at J, with 19 bases between. CDR1 and CDR2 (germline): SGHRS, YFSETQ. The CDR3 region is CASSYGSRGYGTEAFF. The CDR3, as DNA: TGCGCCAGCAGCTACGGAAGCAGGGGTTATGGCACTGAAGCTTTCTTT.

This clonotype was found a few times. The chain uses TRBV5-4 and TRBJ2-6; maybe TRBD1 (5 bases). CDR1 is SGHNT and CDR2 is YYREEE in the germline V gene (reference sequence). Trimming cost V 5 bases and J 1 base, with 7 bases left between them. The CDR3 extends over 14 amino acids. The CDR3 region is CASSAGSGANVLTF. DNA for the CDR3: TGTGCCAGCAGTGCAGGGTCTGGGGCCAACGTCCTGACTTTC.

This clonotype was counted between two and nine times. The chain has TRBV21-1 and TRBJ2-2; the table names TRBD1, a call not compared with the DNA. TRBV21-1 is deemed a pseudogene. This CDR3 is 17 amino acids long. CDR3 sequence (DNA): TGTGCCAGCAGCAAACTCCCGGACAGTCCGAACACCGGGGAGCTGTTTTTT. This gives the protein CASSKLPDSPNTGELFF.

This clonotype was seen a handful of times. The V gene is TRBV5-1, the J gene TRBJ1-5, with TRBD1 identical over 8 bases. CDR1 is SGHRS and CDR2 is YFSETQ in the germline V gene. This CDR3 is 14 amino acids long. V trimming: 4 bases; J trimming: 3 bases; junction bases outside the gene matches: 3. CDR3 amino acids: CASSQGQDNQPQHF. Written as DNA, the CDR3 is TGCGCCAGCAGCCAGGGACAGGACAATCAGCCCCAGCATTTT.

This clonotype was counted a few times. The V and J genes are TRBV7-9 and TRBJ1-5; weak D call: TRBD1 (5 bases). V lost 5 bases, J lost 5 bases, and 16 bases lay in between. Germline V gives CDR1 SEHNR, CDR2 FQNEAQ (reference sequence). CDR3 length equals 15 residues. CDR3 nucleotide sequence: TGTGCCAGCAGCCTGGGGCAGACTATCGATCAGCCCCAGCATTTT. It codes for CASSLGQTIDQPQHF.

This clonotype occurred a few times. V is TRBV6-1 and J is TRBJ1-5; tentative D call: TRBD1 (5 bases). CDR3 size: 15 residues. The germline CDR1 and CDR2 sequences are MNHNS and SASEGT. V lost 6 bases and J lost 2, with 14 bases in between. The CDR3 protein is CASRSLWGGNQPQHF. The CDR3 DNA follows: TGTGCCAGCAGATCCCTCTGGGGGGGCAATCAGCCCCAGCATTTT.

The chain joins TRBV12-3 or TRBV12-4 to TRBJ2-6, with D maybe TRBD2 (5 bases). The V and J ends lost 6 bases and 2 bases respectively, with 20 bases between them. This CDR3 is built from 18 residues. CDR3 in amino acids: CASRSSPGNTAGANVLTF. In nucleotides, the CDR3 is TGTGCCAGCAGGTCCTCCCCCGGGAACACTGCTGGGGCCAACGTCCTGACTTTC.

The chain joins TRBV6-2 or TRBV6-3 to TRBJ2-3; perhaps TRBD1 as D (6 bases). V lost 1 base and J 2 bases, leaving 22 bases between the germline ends. CDR3 length: 19 amino acids. CDR1 is MNHEY, CDR2 SVGEGT, per germline. The CDR3 is CASSYYRAGSPSNTDTQYF. The CDR3, as DNA: TGTGCCAGCAGTTACTACAGGGCCGGTTCCCCTTCGAACACAGATACGCAGTATTTT.

The rearrangement joins TRBV6-2 or TRBV6-3 to TRBJ1-1; the D gene is possibly TRBD1 (6 bases). CDR3 length: 15 amino acids. Germline V gene sequence: CDR1 MNHEY, CDR2 SVGEGT. V was cut by 2 bases and J by 3 bases, with 13 bases left in between. CDR3 region: CASSYPPTGYTEAFF. CDR3 coding DNA: TGTGCCAGCAGTTACCCCCCCACAGGGTACACTGAAGCTTTCTTT.

The V and J genes are TRBV5-8 and TRBJ1-2, with D hard to call. The germline CDR1 and CDR2 sequences are SGHTS and YDEGEE. The ends were cut back, 7 bases at V and 5 bases at J, with 12 bases in the middle. This CDR3 is built from 12 residues. CDR3 sequence reads: CASFGFLYGYTF. The CDR3 bases are TGTGCCAGCTTTGGATTCTTATATGGCTACACCTTC.

The V call is TRBV9, the J call TRBJ2-7, with D tentatively TRBD1 (5 bases). Germline CDR1 and CDR2: SGDLS and YYNGEE. V was trimmed by 5 bases and J by 2 bases, leaving 14 bases between them. The CDR3 is 14 residues long. The CDR3 DNA follows: TGTGCCAGCAGTGTGGGTCCGGACACCTACGAGCAGTACTTC. This translates into CASSVGPDTYEQYF.

The chain is built from TRBV2 and TRBJ1-1; tentative D call: TRBD1 (5 bases). The CDR3 is 13 amino acids. Deletions cut 8 bases from V and 3 bases from J, with 13 bases between. CDR1 SNHLY and CDR2 FYNNEI come from the germline V gene. The CDR3 spells CASRKSRDTEAFF. CDR3 in DNA: TGTGCCAGCCGGAAATCCAGGGACACTGAAGCTTTCTTT. Full variable domain (missing parts from reference TRBV2 and TRBJ1-1): EPEVTQTPSHQVTQMGQEVILRCVPISNHLYFYWYRQILGQKVEFLVSFYNNEISEKSEIFDDQFSVERPDGSNFTLKIRSTKLEDSAMYFCASRKSRDTEAFFGQGTRLTVV.

This clonotype was recorded many times. DNA for the CDR3: TGTGCCAGCTTCGAGCGGGGTGAGAATGAGCAGTTCTTC. Its translation is CASFERGENEQFF. This chain connects TRBV12-3 or TRBV12-4 to TRBJ2-1; TRBD2 aligns across 7 bases. The CDR3 consists of 13 residues. V lost 8 bases and J lost 7; bases outside the gene matches: 8.

This clonotype was detected a few times. V usage is TRBV11-2 and J usage is TRBJ1-4, with 8 bases identical to TRBD1. The CDR3 extends over 18 amino acids. Germline V gives CDR1 SGHAT, CDR2 FQNNGV. Trimming cost V 5 bases and J 2 bases; bases outside gene matches: 13. The chain's CDR3 is CASSPLQRTGWTNEKLFF. The CDR3 DNA is TGTGCCAGCAGCCCCCTGCAACGGACAGGGTGGACTAATGAAAAACTGTTTTTT.

The rearrangement uses TRBV11-1 and TRBJ2-6; D unclear. Germline loops: CDR1 SGHAT, CDR2 FQDESV (reference sequence). The CDR3 is 18 residues long. V was shortened by 5 bases and J by 2 bases, with 19 bases between the two germline ends. CDR3 nucleotides: TGTGCCAGCAGCACTACACTTTCAGTCTCGACTGGGGCCAACGTCCTGACTTTC. This codes for CASSTTLSVSTGANVLTF. The whole variable domain, filled in from reference TRBV11-1 and TRBJ2-6, reads EAEVAQSPRYKITEKSQAVAFWCDPISGHATLYWYRQILGQGPELLVQFQDESVVDDSQLPKDRFSAERLKGVDSTLKIQPAELGDSAMYLCASSTTLSVSTGANVLTFGAGSRLTVL.

Many counts were recorded for this clonotype. The chain joins TRBV29-1 to TRBJ2-4; 9 nucleotides agree with TRBD2. CDR1 is SQVTM and CDR2 is ANQGSEA in the germline V gene. The CDR3 length is 14 residues. V dropped 3 bases and J dropped 1; count of bases not matched to a gene: 1. Written as DNA, the CDR3 is TGCAGCGTTGAGGCGGGAGGGGCCAAAAACATTCAGTACTTC. Translation: CSVEAGGAKNIQYF. Based on the CDR3 plus reference TRBV29-1 and TRBJ2-4, the full variable domain is SAVISQKPSRDICQRGTSLTIQCQVDSQVTMMFWYRQQPGQSLTLIATANQGSEATYESGFVIDKFPISRPNLTFSTLTVSNMSPEDSSIYLCSVEAGGAKNIQYFGAGTRLSVL.

This chain uses TRBV20-1 with TRBJ2-5; weak D call: TRBD1 (6 bases). Germline values: CDR1 DFQATT, CDR2 SNEGSKA (reference sequence). This CDR3 contains 12 residues. Trimming removed 6 bases at V and 5 bases at J, with 13 bases between. The CDR3 reads CSAPTGSETQYF. CDR3 in DNA: TGCAGTGCACCCACAGGGTCGGAGACCCAGTACTTC.

This clonotype has just a few counts. The chain joins TRBV7-2 to TRBJ2-5; D gene ambiguous. Trimming cost V 5 bases and J 4 bases, with 17 bases left between them. CDR3 length: 15 residues. In germline, CDR1 is SGHTA, CDR2 FQGNSA. The CDR3, as DNA: TGTGCCAGCAGCCTCGCCCGTCACCAAAGAGAGACCCAGTACTTC. Amino acid sequence: CASSLARHQRETQYF.